This is a list of T cell receptor beta chains from one sample in a study of blood T cell repertoires in COVID-19. Assay used: immunoSEQ multiplex PCR; TCRdb lists only in-frame clones, some missing. The sample lists 120,000 to 150,000 clones, 80% to 90% occurring once. Sequencing was done on a sample of peripheral blood. The receptors derive from a man aged 18 to 30 with COVID-19, enrolled during active disease. CDR3s include the opening cysteine and the closing phenylalanine or tryptophan.

v_call	j_call	cdr3_aa
TRBV11-2	TRBJ2-7	CASSLGGVGYEQYF
TRBV5-4	TRBJ2-2	CASSLRDTNTGELFF
TRBV4-1	TRBJ2-7	CASSQDSTGDHYEQYF
TRBV19	TRBJ2-1	CASSTSQGSYNEQFF
TRBV30	TRBJ2-7	CAGGPRSYEQYF
TRBV19	TRBJ2-3	CASSMMDRGGTDTQYF
TRBV4-1	TRBJ2-7	CASSQASDRVSYEQYF
TRBV18	TRBJ2-1	CASSPPSRHVFYNEQFF
TRBV7-2	TRBJ2-3	CASSWRLARTTDTQYF
TRBV9	TRBJ2-3	CASSVAISGRFDTQYF
TRBV4-3	TRBJ1-2	CASSHIRRAGEVGYTF
TRBV11-2	TRBJ2-5	CASSSGLAGGPMETQYF
TRBV7-2	TRBJ2-3	CASSLEVGGDTQYF
TRBV19	TRBJ2-4	CASSSRKDLLRGIVAKNIQYF
TRBV6-1	TRBJ1-3	CASSGWDRRSSGNTIYF
TRBV9	TRBJ2-7	CASSEQGGVTLYEQYF
TRBV5-1	TRBJ2-3	CASSLATARTDTQYF
TRBV6-2/TRBV6-3	TRBJ2-2	CASSFSTSGKYTTNTGELFF
TRBV9	TRBJ2-2	CASRGLAGTGELFF
TRBV5-4	TRBJ2-5	CASSRGETQYF
TRBV28	TRBJ2-7	CASSFLVRSYEQYF
TRBV10-3	TRBJ2-1	CAIGYRGTRNEQFF
TRBV7-9	TRBJ2-3	CASSLASGKTDTQYF
TRBV27	TRBJ1-5	CASSLSAGSNQPQHF
TRBV28	TRBJ2-7	CASRSSTSGGAVWYF
TRBV7-6	TRBJ1-5	CASSLSPGSNQPQHF
TRBV2	TRBJ2-2	CASRTGLAGAGVTGELFF
TRBV18	TRBJ2-3	CASSPQGGSSTDTQYF
TRBV14	TRBJ1-2	CASSQGTNYGYTF
TRBV18	TRBJ2-1	CASSPGTGGWGQFF
TRBV4-1	TRBJ2-7	CASSPEGQTYEQYF
TRBV28	TRBJ2-2	CASSPGITGELFF
TRBV4-1	TRBJ1-2	CASSQDAAESYTF
TRBV6-5	TRBJ2-7	CASNLEGGPYEQYF
TRBV2	TRBJ2-2	CASSEGSLGQTGELFF
TRBV7-6	TRBJ2-2	CASSLAGGSNTGELFF
TRBV28	TRBJ2-5	CASRPETGGSYQETQYF
TRBV9	TRBJ2-3	CASSVGSPGGTDTQYF
TRBV5-1	TRBJ2-7	CASRVGTSSYEQYF
TRBV6-2/TRBV6-3	TRBJ2-1	CASSYGGQGAGEQFF
TRBV6-5	TRBJ2-7	CASSYDIARGYEQYF
TRBV7-2	TRBJ2-3	CASSIGLAGGYTQYF
TRBV9	TRBJ2-2	CASSGGVTGELFF
TRBV30	TRBJ1-2	CAWSVLGFNYGYTF
TRBV7-2	TRBJ2-1	CASSLAGGGHTNYNEQFF